Below are 24 T cell receptor beta chains sequenced from a single sample in a study of blood T cells in healthy people across ages. The use of a sample-barcoded 5' primer and a J-beta primer mix characterized a second PCR of roughly 6 to 11 cycles. TCRdb itself ran the 5' RACE reads through MiXCR, one entry per CDR3 protein. The sample shows approximately 1,000,000 distinct CDR3 sequences, more than 35% of them seen only once. Sequencing was performed on blood. Every receptor here comes from a woman aged 55 to 70 in good health.

The chain has TRBV5-1 and TRBJ2-5; D gene unclear. Trimming cost V 3 bases and J 2 bases, with 11 bases left between them. Germline V CDR1 and CDR2: SGHRS, YFSETQ. This CDR3 region has 14 residues. CDR3 amino acids: CASSSSYKQETQYF. In nucleotides, the CDR3 is TGCGCCAGCAGCTCCTCCTACAAGCAAGAGACCCAGTACTTC.

V gene TRBV11-2 combines with J gene TRBJ2-4, with D possibly matching TRBD1 (5 bases). The end of the DNA fits TRBJ2-7 better, so the J call may be wrong. This CDR3 contains 14 residues. The V gene's germline CDR1 is SGHAT and CDR2 FQNNGV. The CDR3 DNA is TGTGCCAGCAGCTTTGATCCCAGGGTCTACGAGCAGTACTTC. Encoded protein: CASSFDPRVYEQYF.

The CDR3 DNA reads TGTGCCAGCCGGAGGGGGGCCGACAATGAGCAGTTCTTC. Protein: CASRRGADNEQFF. V is TRBV3-1 and J is TRBJ2-1; TRBD1 or TRBD2 may be the D gene (6 bases each). The CDR3 loop spans 13 amino acids. Deletions cut 8 bases from V and 5 bases from J, with 13 bases between. Looked up from germline, CDR1 is LGHDT and CDR2 is YNNKEL (reference sequence).

This clonotype appeared a few times. The J gene is TRBJ1-5, the V gene TRBV27, with 9 bases identical to TRBD1. V was pared by 2 bases and J by 3 bases, with 5 bases of the junction left unmatched. The CDR3 covers 16 residues. The germline gives CDR1 MNHEY, CDR2 SMNVEV (reference sequence). The CDR3 DNA reads as TGTGCCAGCAGTTTAACGGGACAGGGCGCCAATCAGCCCCAGCATTTT. It encodes CASSLTGQGANQPQHF.

This chain joins TRBV14 and TRBJ1-2; possibly TRBD1 for D (5 bases). The CDR3 covers 15 residues. The V end lost 0 bases, the J end lost 0 bases, and 8 bases lay between the germline ends. CDR1 is SGHDN, CDR2 FVKESK, per germline. For the CDR3, the DNA is TGTGCCAGCAGCCAAGATCTGGGGGCTAACTATGGCTACACCTTC. Translation: CASSQDLGANYGYTF.

The rearrangement uses TRBV2 and TRBJ2-4; 11 bases map to TRBD1. After removal of 6 bases from V and 3 bases from J, the junction contained 16 bases not matched to a gene. This CDR3 spans 19 amino acids. The germline V gene has CDR1 SNHLY and CDR2 FYNNEI. CDR3 sequence: CASRKDLSRDRGNKNIQYF. For the CDR3, the DNA is TGTGCCAGCAGGAAGGACCTGTCCCGGGACAGGGGGAACAAAAACATTCAGTACTTC.

This clonotype was observed many times. The V gene is TRBV5-1, the J gene TRBJ2-5; 7 bases match TRBD1. This CDR3 is 15 amino acids long. The germline V gene encodes CDR1 SGHRS and CDR2 YFSETQ. J gave up 2 bases and V 0 bases, and 4 bases lay outside the gene matches. CDR3 loop: CASSLGDRVQETQYF. CDR3 sequence (DNA): TGCGCCAGCAGCTTGGGTGACAGGGTGCAAGAGACCCAGTACTTC.

V is TRBV4-2 and J is TRBJ2-5; 10 bases match TRBD2. TRBJ2-4 explains the end of the DNA better; the J call may be wrong. The CDR3 length is 19 residues. Germline CDR1 LGHNA, CDR2 YNFKEQ. This chain's CDR3 is CASSPRTSGRGLAKNIQYF. Written as DNA, the CDR3 is TGTGCCAGCAGCCCTCGGACTAGCGGTCGGGGCCTCGCCAAAAACATTCAGTACTTC.

This clonotype was seen only a few times. J is TRBJ2-1 and V is TRBV9, with D possibly TRBD2 on 6 matching bases. This CDR3 has 13 amino acids. Per germline, CDR1 SGDLS and CDR2 YYNGEE. Trimming left V 0 bases short and J 9 bases short, with 10 bases between. CDR3 coding DNA: TGTGCCAGCAGCGTAGGGGGCGGGACTGAGCAGTTCTTC. It specifies CASSVGGGTEQFF.

The rearrangement uses TRBV6-5 and TRBJ2-7; tentative D call: TRBD2 (5 bases). Trimming stripped 11 bases from V and 7 bases from J, with 30 bases between. This CDR3 region has 16 residues. The germline V gene encodes CDR1 MNHEY and CDR2 SVGAGI. The CDR3 spells CAGSGTDRGNMGEQYF. The CDR3 DNA is TGTGCCGGCTCTGGAACGGATCGGGGAAACATGGGTGAGCAGTACTTC.

The chain is built from TRBV2 and TRBJ2-1; weak D call: TRBD1 (6 bases). The V gene's germline CDR1 is SNHLY and CDR2 FYNNEI. This CDR3 is 15 amino acids long. V gave up 1 base and J gave up 5 bases, with 12 bases separating them. CDR3 protein: CASSEGNRVDNEQFF. CDR3 nucleotide sequence: TGTGCCAGCAGTGAAGGGAACAGGGTAGACAATGAGCAGTTCTTC.

The chain uses TRBV20-1 and TRBJ2-7, with 8 bases lining up with TRBD1. In germline, CDR1 is DFQATT, CDR2 SNEGSKA (reference sequence). The CDR3 is made up of 17 amino acids. V was clipped by 0 bases and J by 6 bases; unmatched bases: 16. CDR3 amino acids: CSARDRASGGPPGEQYF. The CDR3 region has the DNA TGCAGTGCTAGAGATCGCGCCTCAGGGGGCCCCCCTGGCGAGCAGTACTTC.

Only one count was recorded for this clonotype. The chain has TRBV20-1 and TRBJ2-7; 11 nucleotides agree with TRBD1. In germline, CDR1 is DFQATT, CDR2 SNEGSKA (reference sequence). Trimming removed 7 bases from V and 1 base from J; junction bases left unmatched: 6. The CDR3 covers 14 residues. Here the CDR3 reads CSGTGQGGSYEQYF. The CDR3, as DNA: TGCAGTGGCACGGGACAGGGGGGTTCCTACGAGCAGTACTTC.

The chain has TRBV12-3 or TRBV12-4 and TRBJ2-3, with D perhaps TRBD1 (6 bases). Trimming removed 7 bases at V and 4 bases at J, with 15 bases between. The CDR3 loop spans 14 amino acids. The CDR3 nucleotides are TGTGCCAGCAATCAGGACAGTTCCGCAGATACGCAGTATTTT. Protein sequence: CASNQDSSADTQYF.

The chain has TRBV7-3 and TRBJ2-1; TRBD2 aligns across 7 bases. CDR1 and CDR2 (germline): SGHTA, FQGTGA. Trimming removed 4 bases from V and 6 bases from J; junction bases left unmatched: 9. CDR3 length: 15 residues. CDR3 bases: TGTGCCAGCAGCTACTCCGGGCCTAGCGGCAATGAGCAGTTCTTC. This encodes CASSYSGPSGNEQFF.

In the case of this clonotype: With a much larger clone just one base away, this may be a read error. The chain has TRBV6-5 and TRBJ2-3; 7 bases fit TRBD1. CDR1 is MNHEY, CDR2 SVGAGI, per germline. This CDR3 spans 16 amino acids. CDR3 region: CASSLSGTERTDAQYF. The CDR3 nucleotides read TGTGCCAGCAGTTTATCGGGGACAGAACGCACAGATGCGCAGTATTTT.

This chain links TRBV29-1 with TRBJ1-2; 7 bases fit TRBD1. The CDR3 contains 13 residues. Germline V gene lookup returns CDR1 SQVTM and CDR2 ANQGSEA. The V gene end was trimmed by 5 bases and the J gene end by 3 bases; junction bases not matched to a gene: 6. CDR3 nucleotides: TGCAGCGTTAGCGACAGGGTGCACTATGGCTACACCTTC. Its protein product is CSVSDRVHYGYTF.

This clonotype was counted a single time. The V call is TRBV7-9, the J call TRBJ1-4; D ambiguous. The CDR3 length is 14 residues. Trimming stripped 6 bases from V and 8 bases from J, with 16 bases between. Germline V gives CDR1 SEHNR, CDR2 FQNEAQ (reference sequence). The CDR3 reads CASRKQAIWEKLFF. The CDR3 coding sequence is TGTGCCAGCAGAAAGCAGGCCATTTGGGAAAAACTGTTTTTT.

This clonotype was counted a few times. The J gene is TRBJ2-6, the V gene TRBV6-5; tentative D call: TRBD2 (5 bases). Trimming took off 6 bases at V and 0 bases at J, with 9 bases between the two ends. There are 15 residues in the CDR3. Looked up from germline, CDR1 is MNHEY and CDR2 is SVGAGI. The CDR3 sequence: CASRRRDSGANVLTF. The CDR3 DNA reads as TGTGCCAGCAGACGACGGGACTCTGGGGCCAACGTCCTGACTTTC.

The V and J genes are TRBV5-1 and TRBJ2-7; 8 bases align to TRBD2. Looked up from germline, CDR1 is SGHRS and CDR2 is YFSETQ. Trimming at V came to 0 bases and at J to 2 bases, leaving 4 bases not matched to a gene. There are 15 residues in the CDR3. The DNA for the CDR3 is TGCGCCAGCAGCTTGGAACGAGCGGGAGCCTACGAGCAGTACTTC. This codes for CASSLERAGAYEQYF.

This clonotype was counted a few times. The genes are TRBV3-1 and TRBJ2-4; 8 bases map to TRBD2. The CDR3 is made up of 19 amino acids. CDR1 is LGHDT, CDR2 YNNKEL, per germline (reference sequence). With 0 bases clipped from V and 0 bases from J, the junction kept 10 bases outside the gene matches. The CDR3 DNA follows: TGTGCCAGCAGCCAAGATCGCGGGCGGGAGGTGGGAGCCAAAAACATTCAGTACTTC. Its translation: CASSQDRGREVGAKNIQYF.

In its sample, this clonotype was seen a few times. This chain connects TRBV20-1 to TRBJ2-1; 10 bases line up with TRBD2. The V gene's germline CDR1 is DFQATT and CDR2 SNEGSKA (reference sequence). V was clipped by 6 bases and J by 7 bases; unmatched bases: 21. The CDR3 loop spans 18 amino acids. Written as DNA, the CDR3 is TGCAGTGCACGAAAGAGGGCTAGCGGGAGCACGTTCGGGAATGAGCAGTTCTTC. This gives the protein CSARKRASGSTFGNEQFF.

In this sample, this clonotype turned up once. V gene TRBV20-1 combines with J gene TRBJ1-1, with D tentatively TRBD1 (5 bases). This CDR3 has 12 residues. CDR1 DFQATT and CDR2 SNEGSKA come from the germline V gene (reference sequence). The V end was cut by 3 bases, the J end by 1 base, with 6 bases between. The CDR3 nucleotides are TGCAGTGCTAGGAGGGGGAACACTGAAGCTTTCTTT. This gives the protein CSARRGNTEAFF.

The V call is TRBV5-1, the J call TRBJ2-7; D possibly matches TRBD1 or TRBD2 (5 bases each). Germline assignment: CDR1 SGHRS and CDR2 YFSETQ. The CDR3 extends over 15 amino acids. Between the trimmed V and J ends, which lost 1 base and 7 bases, there was a span of 18 bases. Here the CDR3 DNA reads TGCGCCAGCAGCTTGAGTTTGAGGGGCGAGGGGGAGCAGTACTTC. Translation gives CASSLSLRGEGEQYF.